This is a list of T cell receptor beta chains from one sample in a study of beta chain features in type 1 diabetes. Profiling relied on immunoSEQ multiplex PCR, and the TCRdb table lists in-frame clones only, not all of them. This table holds more than 250,000 clones, over 11% found once. Sequenced: naive CD4+ T cells from blood. These receptors were obtained from a man between 25 and 39 years old with type 1 diabetes. CDR3s include the opening cysteine and the closing phenylalanine or tryptophan. D genes are given only for firm matches. Size is omitted from some rows. Given values are once, few, many or a class for expanded clones.

D,J,V,length,size,DNA,CDR3
TRBD1,TRBJ1-5,TRBV2,13,NA,TGTGCCAGCAGTGCGGCAGGGGGACAGCCCCAGCATTTT,CASSAAGGQPQHF
NA,TRBJ2-7,TRBV7-9,17,few,TGTGCCAGCAGCTTAAAGGGGGTAGCCCACGGTAGCTACGAGCAGTACTTC,CASSLKGVAHGSYEQYF
TRBD1,TRBJ1-1,TRBV11-2,15,few,TGTGCCAGCAGCTTAAGGACAGGCGCGAACACTGAAGCTTTCTTT,CASSLRTGANTEAFF
TRBD2,TRBJ2-1,TRBV6-1,16,few,TGTGCCAGCAGTGAATTATCCGGACTAGCGGGCAATGAGCAGTTCTTC,CASSELSGLAGNEQFF
NA,TRBJ1-2,TRBV28,13,few,TGTGCCAGCAGTTTATCGGCAGGGGCGGGCTACACCTTC,CASSLSAGAGYTF
TRBD1,TRBJ2-7,TRBV27,17,few,TGTGCCAGCAGACGTACTGCCTCGGGACAGACAGGATACGAGCAGTACTTC,CASRRTASGQTGYEQYF
TRBD2,TRBJ2-7,TRBV7-2,15,NA,TGTGCCAGCAGGCCCCGACTAGCGAGCTCCTACGAGCAGTACTTC,CASRPRLASSYEQYF
NA,TRBJ2-6,TRBV5-4,17,NA,TGTGCCAGCAGCCCGAGTGGGGGGGCTGCTGGGGCCAACGTCCTGACTTTC,CASSPSGGAAGANVLTF
TRBD1,TRBJ1-1,TRBV27,16,once,TGTGCCAGCAGTAAAAACCTCGGACAGGTGAACACTGAAGCTTTCTTT,CASSKNLGQVNTEAFF
NA,TRBJ1-5,TRBV10-3,13,NA,TGTGCCATCAGTGGGGGAGACAATCAGCCCCAGCATTTT,CAISGGDNQPQHF
TRBD2,TRBJ2-1,TRBV7-9,15,few,TGTGCCAGCAGCCTGACTAGCGGGGGGTACAATGAGCAGTTCTTC,CASSLTSGGYNEQFF
NA,TRBJ2-1,TRBV19,15,NA,TGTGCCAGTAGTCTCAGGGGATTGAACTACGATGAGCAGTTCTTC,CASSLRGLNYDEQFF
NA,TRBJ2-1,TRBV19,14,few,TGTGCCAGTAGTTTTCAGGGCACATACAATGAGCAGTTCTTC,CASSFQGTYNEQFF
NA,TRBJ1-1,TRBV7-3,15,few,TGTGCCAGCAGCTTAACACCAGGGTGGGACACTGAAGCTTTCTTT,CASSLTPGWDTEAFF
NA,TRBJ2-1,TRBV4-1,13,few,TGCGCCAGCAGCCAAGACTTCTCCAATGAGCAGTTCTTC,CASSQDFSNEQFF
NA,TRBJ2-1,TRBV5-1,14,few,TGCGCCAGCAGTATTCCGAGCTCCTACAATGAGCAGTTCTTC,CASSIPSSYNEQFF
NA,TRBJ1-4,TRBV25-1,13,NA,TGTGCCAGCTACTTGGAGGGCGGTGAAAAACTGTTTTTT,CASYLEGGEKLFF
TRBD2,TRBJ2-1,TRBV5-1,14,few,TGCGCCAGCAGCTCGACTAGCGGTAACAATGAGCAGTTCTTC,CASSSTSGNNEQFF
NA,TRBJ2-7,TRBV5-1,14,NA,TGCGCCAGCAGCTTGGGTGCGGACTCACCCCGTGTCTACTTC,CASSLGADSPRVYF
TRBD2,TRBJ2-1,TRBV28,16,few,TGTGCCAGCAATATTTTAGCGGGAGGGGGGGACAATGAGCAGTTCTTC,CASNILAGGGDNEQFF
TRBD2,TRBJ2-3,TRBV28,13,few,TGTGCCAGCAGTTTTGCGGGAGCGGATACGCAGTATTTT,CASSFAGADTQYF
NA,TRBJ2-1,TRBV5-4,15,NA,TGTGCCAGCAGCTTGGACTCGCTTTCGGGCAATGAGCAGTTCTTC,CASSLDSLSGNEQFF
NA,TRBJ2-7,TRBV6-6,14,few,TGTGCCAGCAGATCCCGGACCCCCGGAGGGGAGCAGTACTTC,CASRSRTPGGEQYF
NA,TRBJ2-7,TRBV4-1,13,NA,TGCGCCAGCAGCCCGGGACAAATCTACGAGCAGTACTTC,CASSPGQIYEQYF
NA,TRBJ2-7,TRBV28,11,NA,TGTGCCAGCAGTCCCGGACTCGAGCAGTACTTC,CASSPGLEQYF
TRBD2,TRBJ2-3,TRBV5-1,14,NA,TGCGCCATCCTAGCGGGTTTTTGGACAGATACGCAGTATTTT,CAILAGFWTDTQYF
TRBD1,TRBJ1-2,TRBV30,15,NA,TGTGCCTGGATGGCGGGGACAGTCATTCCGTACGGCTACACCTTC,CAWMAGTVIPYGYTF
NA,TRBJ2-5,TRBV27,14,few,TGTGCCAGCAGTTTATCCGGGTACGGGGAGACCCAGTACTTC,CASSLSGYGETQYF
TRBD2,TRBJ2-3,TRBV15,18,few,TGTGCCACCAGCAGAGATAACCCCAGCGGGAGGGCATCAGATACGCAGTATTTT,CATSRDNPSGRASDTQYF
NA,TRBJ1-5,TRBV7-2,13,few,TGTGCCAGCAGCCAACATAGCAATCAGCCCCAGCATTTT,CASSQHSNQPQHF
TRBD1,TRBJ2-5,TRBV5-1,15,few,TGCGCCAGCAGCTTCCTGTCCAACAGGGGAGAGACCCAGTACTTC,CASSFLSNRGETQYF
TRBD2,TRBJ2-1,TRBV9,17,NA,TGTGCCAGCAGCGCCCAACCCGGGACTAGCGGGAGAAATGAGCAGTTCTTC,CASSAQPGTSGRNEQFF
NA,TRBJ2-3,TRBV10-3,13,few,TGTGCCCTTCAAGGCGCGGGCACAGATACGCAGTATTTT,CALQGAGTDTQYF
TRBD1,TRBJ1-2,TRBV29-1,12,few,TGCAGCGACGGACAGGGGGCGCGGGGCTACACCTTC,CSDGQGARGYTF
TRBD2,TRBJ2-3,TRBV5-6,14,NA,TGTGCCAGCAGCTTAGGACTAGCGGCAGATACGCAGTATTTT,CASSLGLAADTQYF
TRBD2,TRBJ2-1,TRBV18,15,NA,TGTGCCAGCTCCCGTGGGACTAGCGGGAACAATGAGCAGTTCTTC,CASSRGTSGNNEQFF
TRBD2,TRBJ2-1,TRBV28,16,NA,TGTGCCAGCAGAAGGACTAGCGGGAGACCTTGGGATGAGCAGTTCTTC,CASRRTSGRPWDEQFF
TRBD1,TRBJ2-7,TRBV5-1,14,NA,TGCGCCAGCAGCACAGGGGACAGGGGGAACGAGCAGTACTTC,CASSTGDRGNEQYF
NA,TRBJ2-1,TRBV5-4,12,NA,TGTGCCAGCAGCCCTACAGGGAATGAGCAGTTCTTC,CASSPTGNEQFF
TRBD2,TRBJ2-1,TRBV28,14,NA,TGTGCCAGCAGTTTCCGGACTAGCGGTGGTGAGCAGTTCTTC,CASSFRTSGGEQFF
NA,TRBJ1-2,TRBV4-3,13,NA,TGCGCCAGCAGCCAAGTTCAGGGACACGGCTACACCTTC,CASSQVQGHGYTF